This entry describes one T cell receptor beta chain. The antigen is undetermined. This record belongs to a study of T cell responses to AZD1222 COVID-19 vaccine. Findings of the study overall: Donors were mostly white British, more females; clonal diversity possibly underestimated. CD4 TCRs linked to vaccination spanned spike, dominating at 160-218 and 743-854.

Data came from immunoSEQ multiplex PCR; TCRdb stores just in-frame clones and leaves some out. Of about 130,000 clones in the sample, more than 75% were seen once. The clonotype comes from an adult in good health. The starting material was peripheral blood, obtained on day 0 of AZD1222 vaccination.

The CDR3 DNA reads as TGTGCCAGCAGCCGATTAGGGACACAATACGAGCAGTACTTC. It yields the protein CASSRLGTQYEQYF. The genes are TRBV27 and TRBJ2-7, with TRBD1 as a possible D gene (6 bases). Trimming stripped 6 bases from V and 4 bases from J, with 16 bases between. Germline CDR1 reads MNHEY; CDR2 reads SMNVEV (reference sequence). This CDR3 is 14 amino acids long.